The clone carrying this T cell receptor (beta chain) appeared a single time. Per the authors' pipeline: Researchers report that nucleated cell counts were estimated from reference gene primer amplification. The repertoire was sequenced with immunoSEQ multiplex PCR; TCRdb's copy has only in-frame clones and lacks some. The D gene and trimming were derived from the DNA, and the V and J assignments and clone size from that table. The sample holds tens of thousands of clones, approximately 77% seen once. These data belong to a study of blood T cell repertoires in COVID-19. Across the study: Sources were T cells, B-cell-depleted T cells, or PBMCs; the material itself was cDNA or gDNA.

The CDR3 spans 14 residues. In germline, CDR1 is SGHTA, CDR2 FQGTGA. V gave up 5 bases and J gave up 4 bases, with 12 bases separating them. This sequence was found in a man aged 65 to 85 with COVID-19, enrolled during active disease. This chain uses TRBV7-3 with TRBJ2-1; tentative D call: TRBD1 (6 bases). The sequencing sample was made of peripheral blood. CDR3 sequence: CASSLSGAYNEQFF. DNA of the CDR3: TGTGCCAGCAGCCTTTCAGGGGCATACAATGAGCAGTTCTTC.